The entry that follows covers one T cell receptor beta chain sequence. Its specificity is unknown. TCRdb used MiXCR to reprocess the 5' RACE reads, holding one entry per CDR3 protein. Of some 800,000 distinct CDR3 sequences in the sample, 12% were seen once. The entry originates in a study of CD8 T cells in ankylosing spondylitis. Findings and caveats of the study: Blood from ankylosing spondylitis patients appeared to carry a characteristic roughly 8-variant TCR beta motif.

After removal of 3 bases from V and 3 bases from J, the junction contained 9 bases not matched to a gene. The CDR3 is made up of 17 amino acids. Germline CDR1 SGDLS, CDR2 YYNGEE. V and J are TRBV9 and TRBJ1-6; 7 bases are shared with TRBD1. Material: blood, either unsorted or a sorted T cell fraction (not recorded which). This sequence originates from a male donor with ankylosing spondylitis. The CDR3 coding sequence is TGTGCCAGCAGCGACCGGGACAGTCCCTACTATAATTCACCCCTCCACTTT. Its translation: CASSDRDSPYYNSPLHF.